The 25 T cell receptor beta chains in this list originate from one sample, sequenced in a study of T cell responses to AZD1222 COVID-19 vaccine. Only in-frame clones appear in the TCRdb table, and some are missing; sequencing was by immunoSEQ multiplex PCR. The repertoire includes 150,000 to 200,000 clones, about 91% of them detected once, and less than 5.5% sits in the top ten. The material was peripheral blood, obtained on day 0 of AZD1222 vaccination. The receptor source for this set is an adult in good health.

The chain uses TRBV5-6 and TRBJ2-1; TRBD1 might be the D (6 bases). The CDR3 covers 12 residues. Germline CDR1 is SGHDT and CDR2 is YYEEEE. Trimming pared 4 bases from V and 8 bases from J, leaving 10 bases between. CDR3 protein: CASSNDRYEQFF. CDR3 DNA: TGTGCCAGCAGCAACGACAGGTATGAGCAGTTCTTC.

This clone was observed a single time. The genes are TRBV27 and TRBJ2-7; D may be TRBD1 or TRBD2 (5 bases each). Germline CDR1 reads MNHEY; CDR2 reads SMNVEV (reference sequence). V was pared by 3 bases and J by 0 bases, with 12 bases between. This CDR3 contains 15 residues. CDR3 amino acids: CASSLRGAASYEQYF. The CDR3 region has the DNA TGTGCCAGCAGTTTGAGAGGGGCAGCCTCCTACGAGCAGTACTTC.

The chain carries TRBV20-1 and TRBJ2-7; maybe TRBD2 (5 bases). Germline CDR1 DFQATT, CDR2 SNEGSKA (reference sequence). The V gene lost 3 bases and the J gene lost 0 bases, with 6 bases spanning the gap. The CDR3 covers 12 residues. Written as DNA, the CDR3 is TGCAGTGCTAGTACTAGCTCCTACGAGCAGTACTTC. This codes for CSASTSSYEQYF.

The chain uses TRBV25-1 and TRBJ2-1, with 7 bases aligning to TRBD2. The length of the CDR3 is 12 residues. Germline V gives CDR1 MGHDK, CDR2 SYGVNS. V shed 5 bases and J 8 bases; nucleotides not matched to a gene: 3. For the CDR3, the DNA is TGTGCCAGCAGTCTAAGCGGGGATGAGCAGTTCTTC. Its translation: CASSLSGDEQFF.

The gene calls are TRBV2 and TRBJ2-7; D is possibly TRBD2 (6 bases). The V gene lost 11 bases and the J gene lost 2 bases, with 22 bases spanning the gap. Per germline, CDR1 SNHLY and CDR2 FYNNEI. The CDR3 contains 15 residues. CDR3 region: CASYGSDYSTYEQYF. DNA of the CDR3: TGTGCCTCCTATGGGTCGGACTATTCTACCTACGAGCAGTACTTC. The full variable domain, rest sourced from reference TRBV2 and TRBJ2-7, is EPEVTQTPSHQVTQMGQEVILRCVPISNHLYFYWYRQILGQKVEFLVSFYNNEISEKSEIFDDQFSVERPDGSNFTLKIRSTKLEDSAMYFCASYGSDYSTYEQYFGPGTRLTVT.

The chain carries TRBV9 and TRBJ2-1; D possibly matches TRBD1 or TRBD2 (5 bases each). Trimming pared 4 bases from V and 0 bases from J, leaving 11 bases between. There are 15 residues in the CDR3. Germline V gene sequence: CDR1 SGDLS, CDR2 YYNGEE. The CDR3 reads CASSPWGSSYNEQFF. Written as DNA, the CDR3 is TGTGCCAGCAGCCCTTGGGGGAGCTCCTACAATGAGCAGTTCTTC.

The chain carries TRBV18 and TRBJ2-5; D may match TRBD1 or TRBD2 (5 bases each). The CDR3 runs 14 residues. With 4 bases removed from V and 1 base from J, the gap between germline ends came to 10 bases. In germline, CDR1 is KGHSH, CDR2 LQKENI. DNA for the CDR3: TGTGCCAGCTCACTCGCCGGGGCCCAAGAGACCCAGTACTTC. It encodes CASSLAGAQETQYF.

The V call is TRBV10-3, the J call TRBJ1-2; tentative D call: TRBD1 (6 bases). The CDR3 is 13 amino acids. Germline V gives CDR1 ENHRY, CDR2 SYGVKD. The V gene lost 3 bases and the J gene lost 7 bases, with 12 bases spanning the gap. CDR3 coding DNA: TGTGCCATCAGTGATCTACAGGGACGTGGCTACACCTTC. It specifies CAISDLQGRGYTF.

This clone was found a few times. V is TRBV5-4 and J is TRBJ1-3; 7 bases are shared with TRBD1. There are 15 residues in the CDR3. Germline values: CDR1 SGHNT, CDR2 YYREEE (reference sequence). Losses at the gene ends were 5 bases for V and 4 bases for J; bases not matched to a gene: 9. In nucleotides, the CDR3 is TGTGCCAGCAGTTTCGACAGGGATCGGGGAAACACCATATATTTT. It codes for CASSFDRDRGNTIYF.

This chain links TRBV6-5 with TRBJ1-2; D remains unclear. Germline values: CDR1 MNHEY, CDR2 SVGAGI. CDR3 length equals 14 residues. V gave up 5 bases and J gave up 9 bases, with 19 bases separating them. CDR3 nucleotide sequence: TGTGCCAGCAGTATCTCCGGCTTCCTCCGTCGCTACACCTTC. It encodes CASSISGFLRRYTF.

This clone was detected only a few times. The rearrangement uses TRBV3-1 (or the pseudogene TRBV3-2) and TRBJ2-1; 10 nucleotides line up with TRBD1. J was trimmed by 5 bases and V by 1 base; bases with no gene match: 8. The length of the CDR3 is 17 residues. CDR1 LGHDT and CDR2 YNNKEL come from the germline V gene (reference sequence). CDR3 sequence (DNA): TGTGCCAGCAGCCAAGGGAGGGACAGGGGAAGGAACAATGAGCAGTTCTTC. Amino acid sequence: CASSQGRDRGRNNEQFF.

The table lists this clone with a few counts. The CDR3 sequence is CASSLTQEAFF. CDR3 DNA: TGTGCCAGCAGCCTGACTCAAGAGGCTTTCTTT. The rearrangement links TRBV7-9 to TRBJ1-1; D call uncertain. This CDR3 has 11 amino acids. V dropped 5 bases and J dropped 11 bases, with 12 bases sitting between them. CDR1 is SEHNR and CDR2 is FQNEAQ in the germline V gene (reference sequence).

The genes are TRBV11-2 and TRBJ1-2; 9 positions agree with TRBD1. Per germline, CDR1 SGHAT and CDR2 FQNNGV. This CDR3 is built from 15 residues. V was clipped by 5 bases and J by 4 bases; unmatched bases: 8. The CDR3 spells CASSIGQGSAYGYTF. In nucleotides, the CDR3 is TGTGCCAGCAGCATCGGACAGGGGAGTGCCTATGGCTACACCTTC.

The chain couples TRBV4-1 to TRBJ2-7; D is unclear. V was cut by 4 bases and J by 3 bases, with 13 bases left in between. Germline CDR1 reads MGHRA; CDR2 reads YSYEKL. CDR3 length: 14 residues. The CDR3 is CASSPQIGDYEQYF. DNA for the CDR3: TGCGCCAGCAGCCCCCAAATAGGAGACTACGAGCAGTACTTC.

V and J are TRBV28 and TRBJ1-1; D remains unclear. Germline V gene lookup returns CDR1 MDHEN and CDR2 SYDVKM. CDR3 size: 12 residues. V dropped 2 bases and J dropped 4 bases, with 5 bases sitting between them. DNA of the CDR3: TGTGCCAGCAGTTTACTGTTCACTGAAGCTTTCTTT. As protein: CASSLLFTEAFF.

The rearrangement uses TRBV5-4 and TRBJ1-1; D is undetermined. Per germline, CDR1 SGHNT and CDR2 YYREEE (reference sequence). This CDR3 spans 12 amino acids. Trimming removed 4 bases from V and 4 bases from J, with 8 bases in between. As DNA, the CDR3 is TGTGCCAGCAGCCCTTCGAGCACTGAAGCTTTCTTT. Translating it yields CASSPSSTEAFF. Supplemented by reference TRBV5-4 and TRBJ1-1, the full variable domain reads ETGVTQSPTHLIKTRGQQVTLRCSSQSGHNTVSWYQQALGQGPQFIFQYYREEENGRGNFPPRFSGLQFPNYSSELNVNALELDDSALYLCASSPSSTEAFFGQGTRLTVV.

This chain uses TRBV4-3 with TRBJ2-1; D uncertain. The germline V gene encodes CDR1 LGHNA and CDR2 YSLEER. V lost 0 bases and J 0 bases, leaving 6 bases between the germline ends. The CDR3 contains 15 residues. Here the CDR3 reads CASSQDQASYNEQFF. CDR3 bases: TGCGCCAGCAGCCAAGATCAGGCCTCCTACAATGAGCAGTTCTTC.

The gene calls are TRBV11-2 and TRBJ2-1; TRBD2 matches at 9 bases. Germline values: CDR1 SGHAT, CDR2 FQNNGV. Germline trimming cut 2 bases from V and 8 bases from J; bases unmatched to any gene: 10. The CDR3 totals 16 residues. The CDR3 DNA reads as TGTGCCAGCAGCTTAAGCGGGGGGAGCCGGGTCGATGAGCAGTTCTTC. Encoded protein: CASSLSGGSRVDEQFF.

J is TRBJ1-2 and V is TRBV18; D is unresolved. In germline, CDR1 is KGHSH, CDR2 LQKENI. Trimming removed 2 bases at V and 0 bases at J, with 13 bases between. The CDR3 length is 16 residues. CDR3 loop: CASSPTPQLTNYGYTF. CDR3 DNA sequence: TGTGCCAGCTCACCAACACCACAACTTACTAACTATGGCTACACCTTC.

The rearrangement uses TRBV13 and TRBJ2-1, with 8 bases that match TRBD2. V lost 1 base and J lost 8; bases outside the gene matches: 10. This CDR3 comprises 16 residues. Germline assignment: CDR1 PRHDT and CDR2 FYEKMQ (reference sequence). CDR3 sequence: CASSLVLREGTDEQFF. The CDR3 region has the DNA TGTGCCAGCAGCTTAGTGTTACGGGAGGGTACCGATGAGCAGTTCTTC.

The chain has TRBV2 and TRBJ2-1; possibly TRBD1 for D (6 bases). V lost 6 bases and J 7 bases, leaving 13 bases between the germline ends. CDR1 and CDR2 (germline): SNHLY, FYNNEI. The CDR3 has 13 residues. The CDR3 DNA sequence: TGTGCCAGCAGCGAAACAGGGAAAAATGAGCAGTTCTTC. Translated, it gives CASSETGKNEQFF.

The chain couples TRBV6-1 to TRBJ1-6; 9 bases align to TRBD1. V was pared by 4 bases and J by 7 bases, with 11 bases of the junction left unmatched. CDR3 length equals 17 residues. CDR1 MNHNS and CDR2 SASEGT come from the germline V gene. In DNA form, the CDR3 reads TGTGCCAGCAGTGGGGACAGGGTATCCCAGCAGAATTCACCCCTCCACTTT. It translates to CASSGDRVSQQNSPLHF.

This rearrangement joins TRBV6-5 to TRBJ2-7; 9 bases are a match to TRBD1. The germline V gene encodes CDR1 MNHEY and CDR2 SVGAGI. This CDR3 spans 15 amino acids. The trim removed 4 bases at V and 6 bases at J, leaving 10 bases unmatched. The CDR3 DNA reads as TGTGCCAGCAGTTCCGCCTGGACAGGGGATATCGAGCAGTACTTC. This gives the protein CASSSAWTGDIEQYF.

This chain joins TRBV9 and TRBJ2-3; TRBD1 matches 9 bases. Germline loops: CDR1 SGDLS, CDR2 YYNGEE. Losses at the gene ends were 4 bases for V and 5 bases for J; bases not matched to a gene: 11. CDR3 length: 16 amino acids. The CDR3 loop reads CASSLFPGQGVDTQYF. CDR3 DNA sequence: TGTGCCAGCAGCCTTTTCCCGGGACAGGGCGTAGATACGCAGTATTTT.

The chain employs TRBV7-2 and TRBJ2-1; D remains ambiguous. V was cut by 5 bases and J by 6 bases, with 5 bases left in between. CDR3 length: 11 residues. Germline V gene data show CDR1 as SGHTA and CDR2 as FQGNSA. The chain's CDR3 is CASSPRNEQFF. The DNA for the CDR3 is TGTGCCAGCAGCCCTCGCAATGAGCAGTTCTTC.